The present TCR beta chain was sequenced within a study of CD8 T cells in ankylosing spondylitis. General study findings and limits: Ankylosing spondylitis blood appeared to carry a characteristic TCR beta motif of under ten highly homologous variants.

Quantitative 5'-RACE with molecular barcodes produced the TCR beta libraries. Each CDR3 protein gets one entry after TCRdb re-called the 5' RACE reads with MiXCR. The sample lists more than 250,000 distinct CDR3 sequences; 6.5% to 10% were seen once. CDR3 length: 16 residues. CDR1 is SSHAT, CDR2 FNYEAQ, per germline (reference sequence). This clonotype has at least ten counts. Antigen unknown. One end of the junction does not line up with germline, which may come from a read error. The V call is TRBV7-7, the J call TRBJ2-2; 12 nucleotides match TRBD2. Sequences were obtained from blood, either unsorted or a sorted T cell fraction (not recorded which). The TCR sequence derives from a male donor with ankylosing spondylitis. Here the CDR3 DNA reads TGTGCTAGCAGATCAGGACTAGCGGGAAACACCGGGGAGCTGTTTTTT. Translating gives CASRSGLAGNTGELFF. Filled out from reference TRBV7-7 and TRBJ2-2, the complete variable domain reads GAGVSQSPRYKVTKRGQDVTLRCDPISSHATLYWYQQALGQGPEFLTYFNYEAQPDKSGLPSDRFSAERPEGSISTLTIQRTEQRDSAMYRCASRSGLAGNTGELFFGEGSRLTVL.